This T cell receptor beta chain is from a study of post-analysis software for immune sequencing data. Study findings and constraints: There were five or six TRBV segments more frequent in patients than controls, and TRBV5-6, TRBV5-1 and TRBV20-1 were among them.

V shed 6 bases, J shed 10 bases, and the junction held 14 bases outside the gene matches. Germline CDR1 MGHRA, CDR2 YSYEKL. The CDR3 covers 15 residues. This clonotype was detected only a few times. Antigen unknown. TCR beta cDNA libraries included unique molecular identifiers. TCRdb ran MiXCR on the PCR reads and lists one entry per CDR3 protein. The table includes hundreds of thousands of distinct CDR3 sequences, roughly 45% detected once. This chain joins TRBV4-1 and TRBJ2-3; 9 nucleotides line up with TRBD1. The sequencing sample was made of blood. The TCR originated in a girl aged 5 to 17 with multiple sclerosis. In nucleotides, the CDR3 is TGCGCCAGCAGTTACGGGACAGGGTCCTTCGGGGCGCAGTATTTT. It yields the protein CASSYGTGSFGAQYF.